These T cell receptor beta chains were read from a single sample in a study of cytomegalovirus exposure and HLA in healthy donors. Measured with immunoSEQ multiplex PCR; TCRdb has only the in-frame clones, and not every one. The sample shows some 130,000 clones, 80% of them seen only once. Source material: PBMCs. The receptors derive from a male donor in good health and CMV-seronegative. CDR3s include the opening cysteine and the closing phenylalanine or tryptophan. A D gene is named only where the DNA matches it firmly. Clone size is given for some rows only: seen once, a few or many times, or a class if the clone is expanded.

CDR3nt: TGTGCCAGCAGTACGACAGGGGGCGGGTGGACTGAAGCTTTCTTT
CDR3aa: CASSTTGGGWTEAFF
abundance: -
j_gene: TRBJ1-1
d_gene: TRBD1
v_gene: TRBV28

CDR3nt: TGTGCCAGCAGCTTGACAAACACAGATACGCAGTATTTT
CDR3aa: CASSLTNTDTQYF
abundance: -
j_gene: TRBJ2-3
d_gene: -
v_gene: TRBV5-6

CDR3nt: TGTGCCTCGCGGTCGAACACTGAAGCTTTCTTT
CDR3aa: CASRSNTEAFF
abundance: -
j_gene: TRBJ1-1
d_gene: -
v_gene: TRBV30

CDR3nt: TGTGCCAGCAGCTTAAGGGGGAGCTACGAGCAGTACTTC
CDR3aa: CASSLRGSYEQYF
abundance: -
j_gene: TRBJ2-7
d_gene: -
v_gene: TRBV7-2

CDR3nt: TGTGCCGGGACGGGGGAGTCGAACACCGGGGAGCTGTTTTTT
CDR3aa: CAGTGESNTGELFF
abundance: -
j_gene: TRBJ2-2
d_gene: -
v_gene: TRBV2

CDR3nt: TGTGCCAGCAGCTCAGGACTAGTCCGGTACTTC
CDR3aa: CASSSGLVRYF
abundance: -
j_gene: TRBJ2-4
d_gene: TRBD2
v_gene: TRBV7-2

CDR3nt: TGTGCCAGCGCCCCGGACAGGGGTTATTCACCCCTCCACTTT
CDR3aa: CASAPDRGYSPLHF
abundance: -
j_gene: TRBJ1-6
d_gene: TRBD1
v_gene: TRBV7-6

CDR3nt: TGTGCCAGCAGCCGAAGTAGGGGAGGAAATGAAAAACTGTTTTTT
CDR3aa: CASSRSRGGNEKLFF
abundance: few
j_gene: TRBJ1-4
d_gene: -
v_gene: TRBV7-9

CDR3nt: TGTGCCAGCAGTCGGACCCCGGGACAGGAGACCCAGTACTTC
CDR3aa: CASSRTPGQETQYF
abundance: -
j_gene: TRBJ2-5
d_gene: TRBD1
v_gene: TRBV28

CDR3nt: TGTGCCAGCAGTTCCGGGACAGGGCACCCCTCTACTGAGACCCAGTACTTC
CDR3aa: CASSSGTGHPSTETQYF
abundance: -
j_gene: TRBJ2-5
d_gene: TRBD1
v_gene: TRBV5-4

CDR3nt: TGCGCCAGCAGCCTACCGGGACAGGGGAGTGAAAAACTGTTTTTT
CDR3aa: CASSLPGQGSEKLFF
abundance: once
j_gene: TRBJ1-4
d_gene: TRBD1
v_gene: TRBV5-1

CDR3nt: TGTGCCAGCAGCCCGGGACAGGGTAGGAATGAGCAGTTCTTC
CDR3aa: CASSPGQGRNEQFF
abundance: -
j_gene: TRBJ2-1
d_gene: TRBD1
v_gene: TRBV7-9

CDR3nt: TGTGCCAGCAGCTGGGACAACGATAATTCACCCCTCCACTTT
CDR3aa: CASSWDNDNSPLHF
abundance: -
j_gene: TRBJ1-6
d_gene: -
v_gene: TRBV5-8

CDR3nt: TGTGCCAGCAGCCCCGAGGCTGGAAACACCATATATTTT
CDR3aa: CASSPEAGNTIYF
abundance: few
j_gene: TRBJ1-3
d_gene: -
v_gene: TRBV7-2

CDR3nt: TGCGCCAGCAGCCAAACGTGGAGCTCTGGGGCCAACGTCCTGACTTTC
CDR3aa: CASSQTWSSGANVLTF
abundance: -
j_gene: TRBJ2-6
d_gene: -
v_gene: TRBV4-3

CDR3nt: TGTGCCAGCAGCTTGGCCCTTGGACAGGGGGAATATAGCAATCAGCCCCAGCATTTT
CDR3aa: CASSLALGQGEYSNQPQHF
abundance: -
j_gene: TRBJ1-5
d_gene: TRBD1
v_gene: TRBV5-5

CDR3nt: TGTGCCAGCAGGAGGGACGGGGGAAGCTCCTACGAGCAGTACTTC
CDR3aa: CASRRDGGSSYEQYF
abundance: -
j_gene: TRBJ2-7
d_gene: -
v_gene: TRBV6-1

CDR3nt: TGTGCCAGCAGTTACGAAGCGGGAGGGCTAAATGAGCAGTTCTTC
CDR3aa: CASSYEAGGLNEQFF
abundance: -
j_gene: TRBJ2-1
d_gene: TRBD2
v_gene: TRBV6-5

CDR3nt: TGTGCCAGCAGTATCGGGGGGACCGCTTCCTACGAGCAGTACTTC
CDR3aa: CASSIGGTASYEQYF
abundance: -
j_gene: TRBJ2-7
d_gene: TRBD2
v_gene: TRBV2

CDR3nt: TGCGCCAGCAGAGGGACACTAATCGGGACAGGGAATGGCTACACCTTC
CDR3aa: CASRGTLIGTGNGYTF
abundance: -
j_gene: TRBJ1-2
d_gene: TRBD1
v_gene: TRBV5-1

CDR3nt: TGTGCCAGCAGTCAGGGGTCCCAGGACACTGAAGCTTTCTTT
CDR3aa: CASSQGSQDTEAFF
abundance: -
j_gene: TRBJ1-1
d_gene: -
v_gene: TRBV28

CDR3nt: TGTGCCAGCAGCCCGTTATCAGGGGGTGCCTACGAGCAGTACTTC
CDR3aa: CASSPLSGGAYEQYF
abundance: few
j_gene: TRBJ2-7
d_gene: TRBD1
v_gene: TRBV7-9

CDR3nt: TGTGCCAGCAGCCAAGGACAGGGGGCTGCCTATGGCTACACCTTC
CDR3aa: CASSQGQGAAYGYTF
abundance: -
j_gene: TRBJ1-2
d_gene: TRBD1
v_gene: TRBV7-9

CDR3nt: TGTGCCAGCAGCTTAGACCCATTGACAGGGAGTGGTTGGAACACTGAAGCTTTCTTT
CDR3aa: CASSLDPLTGSGWNTEAFF
abundance: -
j_gene: TRBJ1-1
d_gene: TRBD1
v_gene: TRBV7-8

CDR3nt: TGTGCCAGCAGCTCTTGGACAGGGACCGGGGAGCTGTTTTTT
CDR3aa: CASSSWTGTGELFF
abundance: -
j_gene: TRBJ2-2
d_gene: TRBD1
v_gene: TRBV9

CDR3nt: TGTGCCAGCAGACGGAGACAGGGGACCTACGAGCAGTACTTC
CDR3aa: CASRRRQGTYEQYF
abundance: few
j_gene: TRBJ2-7
d_gene: TRBD1
v_gene: TRBV7-8

CDR3nt: TGTGCCAGCAGCCCAGGAAAGGAGCAGTACTTC
CDR3aa: CASSPGKEQYF
abundance: -
j_gene: TRBJ2-7
d_gene: -
v_gene: TRBV9

CDR3nt: TGTGCCAGCAGCTCCGGGACAGTGATCGGCGGGGAGCTGTTTTTT
CDR3aa: CASSSGTVIGGELFF
abundance: -
j_gene: TRBJ2-2
d_gene: TRBD1
v_gene: TRBV7-9

CDR3nt: TGTGCCAGCAGCTCCCCGGGACGAGGGACATACGAGCAGTACTTC
CDR3aa: CASSSPGRGTYEQYF
abundance: -
j_gene: TRBJ2-7
d_gene: -
v_gene: TRBV7-2

CDR3nt: TGTGCCAGCAGCCTACAGGGGGCCCATCGGAGCCACCTTCCGCAAACTAATGAAAAACTGTTTTTT
CDR3aa: CASSLQGAHRSHLPQTNEKLFF
abundance: -
j_gene: TRBJ1-4
d_gene: TRBD1
v_gene: TRBV27

CDR3nt: TGTGCCTGGAGTGTGGGGAGGGCTGGAAACACCATATATTTT
CDR3aa: CAWSVGRAGNTIYF
abundance: -
j_gene: TRBJ1-3
d_gene: -
v_gene: TRBV30

CDR3nt: TGTGCCAGCAGTTTCCGGAGGGGGGGCCCTTCGCACTTTATGAACACTGAAGCTTTCTTT
CDR3aa: CASSFRRGGPSHFMNTEAFF
abundance: -
j_gene: TRBJ1-1
d_gene: -
v_gene: TRBV27

CDR3nt: TGCAGCGCCGGGGGGCGGCCGTACAATGAGCAGTTCTTC
CDR3aa: CSAGGRPYNEQFF
abundance: -
j_gene: TRBJ2-1
d_gene: -
v_gene: TRBV29-1

CDR3nt: TGCGCCAGCAGCTTGGGGACACAGGTGTCAGGGGCCAACGGCCTGACTTTC
CDR3aa: CASSLGTQVSGANGLTF
abundance: once
j_gene: TRBJ2-6
d_gene: -
v_gene: TRBV5-1

CDR3nt: TGTGCCTGGAGGGGGCAGGGGAGTGGGAACGCTGAAGCTTTCTTT
CDR3aa: CAWRGQGSGNAEAFF
abundance: -
j_gene: TRBJ1-1
d_gene: -
v_gene: TRBV30

CDR3nt: TGTGCCAGCAGACCCACCAAGGGGTCCCAAGAGACCCAGTACTTC
CDR3aa: CASRPTKGSQETQYF
abundance: -
j_gene: TRBJ2-5
d_gene: -
v_gene: TRBV14

CDR3nt: TGTGCCAGCAACAACCTAGCGGGGACCTCCGAGCAGTACTTC
CDR3aa: CASNNLAGTSEQYF
abundance: few
j_gene: TRBJ2-7
d_gene: TRBD2
v_gene: TRBV11-2

CDR3nt: TGTGCCAGTAGCCCTCACGGACAGCAGAACACTGAAGCTTTCTTT
CDR3aa: CASSPHGQQNTEAFF
abundance: -
j_gene: TRBJ1-1
d_gene: -
v_gene: TRBV19

CDR3nt: TGTGCCAGCAGCTTAGCCTCCACCGGTGCGGATACGCAGTATTTT
CDR3aa: CASSLASTGADTQYF
abundance: -
j_gene: TRBJ2-3
d_gene: -
v_gene: TRBV7-2

CDR3nt: TGCAGCGTCGAACTGACAGGGGGTGAGCAGTTCTTC
CDR3aa: CSVELTGGEQFF
abundance: once
j_gene: TRBJ2-1
d_gene: TRBD1
v_gene: TRBV29-1

CDR3nt: TGTGCCAGCTCACGAGAAGCGCCCGGGATCACAAAAAACAGTCAGTACTTC
CDR3aa: CASSREAPGITKNSQYF
abundance: few
j_gene: TRBJ2-4
d_gene: -
v_gene: TRBV18

CDR3nt: TGTGCCAGCAGCTTGGTACTAGCGGGAGTGGGGGTGAATGAGCAGTTCTTC
CDR3aa: CASSLVLAGVGVNEQFF
abundance: -
j_gene: TRBJ2-1
d_gene: TRBD2
v_gene: TRBV5-6

CDR3nt: TGTGCCAGCAGCTTAGGCCGGACTAGCACAGATACGCAGTATTTT
CDR3aa: CASSLGRTSTDTQYF
abundance: -
j_gene: TRBJ2-3
d_gene: -
v_gene: TRBV7-9

CDR3nt: TGTGCCAGCAGCTGGGGACTAGCGGGAGGGCCTGGGGATGAGCAGTTCTTC
CDR3aa: CASSWGLAGGPGDEQFF
abundance: few
j_gene: TRBJ2-1
d_gene: TRBD2
v_gene: TRBV11-3

CDR3nt: TGTGCCAGCAGTGACTGGGCGGGCTCCTACAATGAGCAGTTCTTC
CDR3aa: CASSDWAGSYNEQFF
abundance: -
j_gene: TRBJ2-1
d_gene: -
v_gene: TRBV6-4

CDR3nt: TGTGCCAGCAGCTCCGGCAGGGCCTACGAGCAGTACTTC
CDR3aa: CASSSGRAYEQYF
abundance: -
j_gene: TRBJ2-7
d_gene: -
v_gene: TRBV7-9

CDR3nt: TGTGTCAGCAGTTTTCAAGGACAGGGCCGGTCACCCCTCCACTTT
CDR3aa: CVSSFQGQGRSPLHF
abundance: -
j_gene: TRBJ1-6
d_gene: TRBD1
v_gene: TRBV28

CDR3nt: TGCGCCAGCAGCCAAGATCGAGGTCTAAGCGCTGAAGCTTTCTTT
CDR3aa: CASSQDRGLSAEAFF
abundance: few
j_gene: TRBJ1-1
d_gene: -
v_gene: TRBV4-3

CDR3nt: TGTGCCAGCAGAACTAGGACGGTCACCTACGAGCAGTACTTC
CDR3aa: CASRTRTVTYEQYF
abundance: -
j_gene: TRBJ2-7
d_gene: -
v_gene: TRBV6-5

CDR3nt: TGTGCCAGCAAGGGACTCCGAGCCTACGAGCAGTACTTC
CDR3aa: CASKGLRAYEQYF
abundance: -
j_gene: TRBJ2-7
d_gene: -
v_gene: TRBV2

CDR3nt: TGCGCCAGCAGCTCGGGACAGTTAGCCAAAAACATTCAGTACTTC
CDR3aa: CASSSGQLAKNIQYF
abundance: -
j_gene: TRBJ2-4
d_gene: TRBD1
v_gene: TRBV5-1

CDR3nt: TGTGCCAGCAGCTTGACACAGGGGGGACACAATGAGCAGTTCTTC
CDR3aa: CASSLTQGGHNEQFF
abundance: -
j_gene: TRBJ2-1
d_gene: TRBD1
v_gene: TRBV5-4

CDR3nt: TGTGCCAGCAGCACCGGGACAGGGGTGGGCACAGATACGCAGTATTTT
CDR3aa: CASSTGTGVGTDTQYF
abundance: -
j_gene: TRBJ2-3
d_gene: TRBD1
v_gene: TRBV7-2

CDR3nt: TGTGCCAGCAGTAGACAGGCTCAGGGACAGGGGGTCCCAGAGACCCAGTACTTC
CDR3aa: CASSRQAQGQGVPETQYF
abundance: -
j_gene: TRBJ2-5
d_gene: TRBD1
v_gene: TRBV25-1

CDR3nt: TGTGCCAGTAGTACAGGTGGGGCCCTAGGAGGGACTGAAGCTCTCTTT
CDR3aa: CASSTGGALGGTEALF
abundance: -
j_gene: TRBJ1-1
d_gene: -
v_gene: TRBV19

CDR3nt: TGTGCCAGCAGTTACTCAACAGTCAGTAATGAAAAACTGTTTTTT
CDR3aa: CASSYSTVSNEKLFF
abundance: -
j_gene: TRBJ1-4
d_gene: -
v_gene: TRBV6-5

CDR3nt: TGTGCCAGCAGCGTAGCTGTCGCGGGGGCTTACAATGAGCAGTTCTTC
CDR3aa: CASSVAVAGAYNEQFF
abundance: -
j_gene: TRBJ2-1
d_gene: -
v_gene: TRBV9

CDR3nt: TGTGCCAGCAGCCGGGAAGGACTAGCGGGAGGGAACATTCAGTACTTC
CDR3aa: CASSREGLAGGNIQYF
abundance: -
j_gene: TRBJ2-4
d_gene: TRBD2
v_gene: TRBV11-3